This entry describes one TCR beta chain. This record belongs to a study of blood T cell repertoires in COVID-19. Study-wide context: Samples came from the United States, Italy and Spain, spanning acute and convalescent COVID-19.

Original analysis: The assay estimated nucleated cells by amplifying reference gene primers. Produced via immunoSEQ multiplex PCR; TCRdb's table is partial and in-frame only. V and J calls and clone size are copied from that table; D and trimming were computed from the DNA. The sample includes 180,000 or so clones, 60% to 80% seen only once; the top ten take over 13%. Participants, about 18 to 89 years old, spanned around 25 US areas. Researchers sorted participants into cohorts using their self-reported clinical history. Germline V gene sequence: CDR1 MGHDK, CDR2 SYGVNS. V was clipped by 1 base and J by 9 bases, with 13 bases between them. The CDR3 is made up of 15 amino acids.

The V call is TRBV25-1, the J call TRBJ1-6; D might be TRBD1 (5 bases). The receptor's source is a man in his fifties or sixties who had been exposed to COVID-19. The sample taken for sequencing was PBMCs or T cells enriched from blood (not recorded which). The CDR3 here is CASSESGGGSSPLHF. The CDR3 DNA reads as TGTGCCAGCAGTGAATCGGGGGGGGGTTCTTCACCCCTCCACTTT.